This TCR beta chain was recorded in a study of T-cell memory formation after mild COVID-19. Study overall: Largely, the TCR clusters proved donor specific.

Germline CDR1 and CDR2: SEHNR and FQNEAQ (reference sequence). Between the trimmed V and J ends, which lost 5 bases and 1 base, there was a span of 15 bases. The length of the CDR3 is 15 residues. With constant-segment primers, 5'RACE yielded cDNA libraries of TCR alpha and TCR beta that carried sample barcodes and UMIs. TCRdb recomputed calls from the 5' RACE reads with MiXCR, one row per CDR3 protein. The sample shows approximately 490,000 distinct CDR3 sequences, about a fifth of them seen only once. With regard to this clonotype: Its target is not known.

Findings of the study overall: Clones contracting over day 15 to 85 were CD4/CD8 balanced, with later expanders leaning CD4+. Whether day 37 second-wave clones are SARS-CoV-2-specific was not confirmed.

The source of this sequence is an adult woman who had mild COVID-19 (a few samples of this study predate the infection). Cell type and time point are not known. The sample comprised PBMCs or a T cell subset sorted from them (not recorded which). The V and J genes are TRBV7-9 and TRBJ2-7; tentative D call: TRBD1 (5 bases). This chain's CDR3 is CASSPPPGASYEQYF. CDR3 DNA: TGTGCCAGCAGCCCCCCCCCTGGGGCTTCCTACGAGCAGTACTTC. Combining the CDR3 with reference TRBV7-9 and TRBJ2-7 gives the whole variable domain DTGVSQNPRHKITKRGQNVTFRCDPISEHNRLYWYRQTLGQGPEFLTYFQNEAQLEKSRLLSDRFSAERPKGSFSTLEIQRTEQGDSAMYLCASSPPPGASYEQYFGPGTRLTVT.